A single sample is the source of the 22 T cell receptor beta chains below, sequenced in a study of beta chain features in type 1 diabetes. No antigen has been assigned to these receptors. Findings of the study overall: There was a moderate but significant shortening of TCRB CDR3s in all four CD4+ subsets of Type 1 diabetes patients.

Reverse transcription of all isolated RNA meant that expressed TCRB transcripts were sequenced. Repertoires were generated with immunoSEQ multiplex PCR, while TCRdb's copy carries only in-frame clones and drops some. The data show some 250,000 clones, over 11% seen once. What was sequenced was naive CD4+ T cells from blood. The receptors were sampled from a man aged 25-40 years with type 1 diabetes.

A few counts support this clone. V and J are TRBV6-5 and TRBJ2-1, with D possibly matching TRBD2 (7 bases). V dropped 8 bases and J dropped 7 bases, with 21 bases sitting between them. The CDR3 consists of 15 residues. Germline CDR1 is MNHEY and CDR2 is SVGAGI. This CDR3 is CASAPQRGGRNEQFF. CDR3 nucleotides: TGTGCCAGCGCGCCCCAAAGGGGGGGGCGAAATGAGCAGTTCTTC.

The chain is built from TRBV19 and TRBJ2-3; D unclear. Per the germline V gene, CDR1 is LNHDA and CDR2 is SQIVND (reference sequence). The CDR3 contains 13 residues. Trimming took off 1 base at V and 2 bases at J, with 4 bases between the two ends. The CDR3 loop is CASSIGPTDTQYF. The DNA for the CDR3 is TGTGCCAGTAGTATAGGGCCCACAGATACGCAGTATTTT.

This clone was recorded a few times. J is TRBJ1-6 and V is TRBV10-3, with D perhaps TRBD1 (5 bases). There are 14 residues in the CDR3. Deletions cut 7 bases from V and 8 bases from J, with 15 bases between. Germline V gene lookup returns CDR1 ENHRY and CDR2 SYGVKD. The CDR3 sequence: CAITEGPGDSPLHF. The CDR3 DNA follows: TGTGCCATCACGGAGGGGCCGGGTGATTCACCCCTCCACTTT.

J is TRBJ2-2 and V is TRBV7-9, with D possibly matching TRBD2 (5 bases). The germline V gene has CDR1 SEHNR and CDR2 FQNEAQ (reference sequence). The CDR3 covers 15 residues. V was shortened by 6 bases and J by 5 bases, with 16 bases between the two germline ends. CDR3 sequence reads: CASSLSAEVTGELFF. The CDR3 coding sequence is TGTGCCAGCAGTCTCTCAGCGGAGGTAACCGGGGAGCTGTTTTTT.

A few counts support this clone. The chain has TRBV7-9 and TRBJ2-5; 10 bases align to TRBD1. Germline-derived CDR1 and CDR2 are SEHNR and FQNEAQ (reference sequence). The CDR3 covers 14 residues. V shed 5 bases and J 5 bases; nucleotides not matched to a gene: 5. CDR3 sequence: CASSPGQGGETQYF. The CDR3 DNA follows: TGTGCCAGCAGCCCCGGACAGGGGGGGGAGACCCAGTACTTC. Supplemented by reference TRBV7-9 and TRBJ2-5, the full variable domain reads DTGVSQNPRHKITKRGQNVTFRCDPISEHNRLYWYRQTLGQGPEFLTYFQNEAQLEKSRLLSDRFSAERPKGSFSTLEIQRTEQGDSAMYLCASSPGQGGETQYFGPGTRLLVL.

This clone appeared a few times. The CDR3 DNA is TGTGCCAGCAGTGAAGTGGGGGGGCCTACGGAACCCCTCCACTTT. It is translated as CASSEVGGPTEPLHF. The chain combines TRBV6-1 with TRBJ1-6, with D maybe TRBD1 (6 bases). The CDR3 loop spans 15 amino acids. Trimming shortened V by 1 base and J by 12 bases, and 16 bases separated the two germline ends. Germline V gene lookup returns CDR1 MNHNS and CDR2 SASEGT.

This clone turned up a few times. The rearrangement links TRBV7-9 to TRBJ1-1; TRBD1 is a possible D gene (6 bases). Germline CDR1 and CDR2: SEHNR and FQNEAQ (reference sequence). This CDR3 is built from 14 residues. Trimming cost V 5 bases and J 1 base, with 11 bases left between them. CDR3 DNA sequence: TGTGCCAGCAGCAAAGGGACAACGAACACTGAAGCTTTCTTT. This sequence encodes CASSKGTTNTEAFF.

This clone showed up just a few times. The chain links TRBV6-1 to TRBJ2-7; TRBD2 might be the D (6 bases). The CDR3 is made up of 14 amino acids. Between the trimmed V and J ends, which lost 6 bases and 0 bases, there was a span of 12 bases. From germline, CDR1 is MNHNS and CDR2 SASEGT. The CDR3 region is CASRASGVSYEQYF. Here the CDR3 DNA reads TGTGCCAGCAGAGCCTCGGGAGTCTCCTACGAGCAGTACTTC.

This clone has only a few counts. CDR3 amino acids: CSVEAETGTGGDYGYTF. The CDR3 nucleotides read TGCAGCGTTGAAGCTGAAACCGGGACAGGGGGAGACTATGGCTACACCTTC. This sequence joins TRBV29-1 and TRBJ1-2; TRBD1 matches at 11 bases. Unmatched junction bases numbered 10, after V lost 1 base and J lost 3 bases. The CDR3 runs 17 residues. Germline V gives CDR1 SQVTM, CDR2 ANQGSEA.

The chain has TRBV7-2 and TRBJ1-2; the D gene is possibly TRBD1 (6 bases). The V end lost 5 bases, the J end lost 5 bases, and 18 bases lay between the germline ends. This CDR3 comprises 15 residues. Germline V gene lookup returns CDR1 SGHTA and CDR2 FQGNSA. This chain's CDR3 is CASSPGQPARYGYTF. CDR3 in DNA: TGTGCCAGCAGCCCTGGACAGCCTGCTAGATATGGCTACACCTTC.

This clone was recorded a few times. This CDR3 is also generated by other DNA sequences in the sample. The chain has TRBV5-1 and TRBJ2-5, with 8 bases identical to TRBD2. V trimming: 2 bases; J trimming: 4 bases; junction bases outside the gene matches: 1. CDR1 is SGHRS, CDR2 YFSETQ, per germline. This CDR3 is 13 amino acids long. The CDR3 bases are TGCGCCAGCAGCTTTGCGGGGGGAGAGACCCAGTACTTC. It encodes CASSFAGGETQYF. Combining the CDR3 with reference TRBV5-1 and TRBJ2-5 gives the whole variable domain KAGVTQTPRYLIKTRGQQVTLSCSPISGHRSVSWYQQTPGQGLQFLFEYFSETQRNKGNFPGRFSGRQFSNSRSEMNVSTLELGDSALYLCASSFAGGETQYFGPGTRLLVL.

V and J are TRBV29-1 and TRBJ1-1; 7 bases line up with TRBD1. The CDR3 runs 14 residues. Germline lookup yields CDR1 SQVTM and CDR2 ANQGSEA. After removal of 6 bases from V and 0 bases from J, the junction contained 7 bases not matched to a gene. Here the CDR3 reads CSVGRQGMNTEAFF. CDR3 in DNA: TGCAGCGTAGGGCGACAGGGCATGAACACTGAAGCTTTCTTT.

V gene TRBV5-1 combines with J gene TRBJ2-7; a weak D match, TRBD2 (6 bases). Per the germline V gene, CDR1 is SGHRS and CDR2 is YFSETQ. This CDR3 has 14 residues. The V end was cut by 3 bases, the J end by 4 bases, with 14 bases between. The CDR3 region is CASSSYRGKYEQYF. The DNA of the CDR3 is TGCGCCAGCAGCTCCTACCGGGGGAAATACGAGCAGTACTTC. The full variable domain, its missing parts supplied by reference TRBV5-1 and TRBJ2-7, is KAGVTQTPRYLIKTRGQQVTLSCSPISGHRSVSWYQQTPGQGLQFLFEYFSETQRNKGNFPGRFSGRQFSNSRSEMNVSTLELGDSALYLCASSSYRGKYEQYFGPGTRLTVT.

The chain uses TRBV29-1 and TRBJ2-1, with D perhaps TRBD2 (6 bases). Looked up from germline, CDR1 is SQVTM and CDR2 is ANQGSEA. Trimming took off 3 bases at V and 8 bases at J, with 11 bases between the two ends. The CDR3 extends over 12 amino acids. The CDR3 protein is CSVDRDFDEQFF. The CDR3 DNA sequence: TGCAGCGTTGATCGGGACTTCGATGAGCAGTTCTTC.

This clone was detected only a few times. This chain's CDR3 is CSVRGGASTDTQYF. The DNA of the CDR3 is TGCAGCGTCCGAGGGGGGGCTAGCACAGATACGCAGTATTTT. V is TRBV29-1 and J is TRBJ2-3; tentatively, D is TRBD2 (7 bases). CDR1 and CDR2 (germline): SQVTM, ANQGSEA. There are 14 residues in the CDR3. The germline V and J ends were trimmed by 6 bases and 0 bases, with 13 bases remaining between them.

The V gene is TRBV14, the J gene TRBJ2-5; TRBD2 is a possible D gene (8 bases). CDR1 and CDR2 from the germline V gene are SGHDN and FVKESK. CDR3 length: 15 amino acids. Trimming pared 7 bases from V and 2 bases from J, leaving 17 bases between. This chain's CDR3 is CASTTGAGGQETQYF. In nucleotides, the CDR3 is TGTGCCAGCACCACAGGGGCGGGAGGACAAGAGACCCAGTACTTC.

This chain uses TRBV10-3 with TRBJ2-7; 8 bases agree with TRBD1. The V gene's germline CDR1 is ENHRY and CDR2 SYGVKD. The CDR3 is made up of 15 amino acids. Trimming took 6 bases from V and 1 from J; bases not matched to a gene: 8. The CDR3 DNA is TGTGCCATCAGCCCCGGACAGGGAGGATCCTACGAGCAGTACTTC. It translates to CAISPGQGGSYEQYF.

This sequence joins TRBV29-1 and TRBJ1-1, with TRBD1 identical over 10 bases. CDR3 size: 15 residues. Looked up from germline, CDR1 is SQVTM and CDR2 is ANQGSEA. V lost 7 bases, J lost 2 bases, and 10 bases stayed unmatched. As DNA, the CDR3 is TGCAGCGCCGATGGGACAGGGGTACTTAACACTGAAGCTTTCTTT. Translating gives CSADGTGVLNTEAFF.

This clone turned up a few times. The chain is built from TRBV4-1 and TRBJ2-3, with no clear D. Trimming took 4 bases from V and 0 from J, leaving 17 bases between them. Germline V gene lookup returns CDR1 MGHRA and CDR2 YSYEKL. This CDR3 comprises 17 residues. CDR3 bases: TGCGCCAGCAGCCGGCTGCAGAGAACAGTTAGCACAGATACGCAGTATTTT. This sequence encodes CASSRLQRTVSTDTQYF.

This clone was counted a few times. The chain joins TRBV5-1 to TRBJ2-1; 9 bases fit TRBD2. With V trimmed by 0 bases and J by 7 bases, 8 bases remained unmatched. Germline assignment: CDR1 SGHRS and CDR2 YFSETQ. CDR3 size: 16 residues. In DNA, the CDR3 is TGCGCCAGCAGCTTGGTGGCTAGCGGGAACGTGAATGAGCAGTTCTTC. The encoded protein is CASSLVASGNVNEQFF.

The chain carries TRBV28 and TRBJ1-1, with 9 bases aligning to TRBD1. The germline V gene has CDR1 MDHEN and CDR2 SYDVKM. The CDR3 consists of 15 residues. Trimming at V came to 4 bases and at J to 5 bases, leaving 8 bases not matched to a gene. CDR3 sequence: CASSSTGTGRTEAFF. In nucleotides, the CDR3 is TGTGCCAGCAGTTCCACCGGGACAGGGCGGACTGAAGCTTTCTTT.

The CDR3 sequence is CASSSWTGDNYGYTF. The CDR3 nucleotides are TGTGCCAGCAGCTCTTGGACAGGGGACAACTATGGCTACACCTTC. The chain carries TRBV7-9 and TRBJ1-2, with TRBD1 matching 9 bases. The CDR3 extends over 15 amino acids. The V and J ends lost 4 bases and 2 bases, in that order; junction bases with no gene match: 5. CDR1 and CDR2 from the germline V gene are SEHNR and FQNEAQ (reference sequence).